Presented here are 20 T cell receptor beta chains from one specimen sequenced in a study of blood T cell repertoires in COVID-19. The protocol was immunoSEQ multiplex PCR, while the TCRdb copy is restricted to in-frame clones and leaves out a portion. The sample contains tens of thousands of clones, less than 80% of which appear only once. Sequenced: peripheral blood. The source is a man older than 75 with acute or convalescent COVID-19.

V usage is TRBV7-2 and J usage is TRBJ2-1; 7 bases map to TRBD1. The germline gives CDR1 SGHTA, CDR2 FQGNSA. The CDR3 covers 17 residues. V trimming: 0 bases; J trimming: 8 bases; junction bases outside the gene matches: 13. CDR3: CASSLAGVGQFSDEQFF. The CDR3 DNA reads as TGTGCCAGCAGCTTAGCAGGGGTGGGACAGTTTAGCGATGAGCAGTTCTTC. The variable domain in full, completed from reference TRBV7-2 and TRBJ2-1, reads GAGVSQSPSNKVTEKGKDVELRCDPISGHTALYWYRQSLGQGLEFLIYFQGNSAPDKSGLPSDRFSAERTGGSVSTLTIQRTQQEDSAVYLCASSLAGVGQFSDEQFFGPGTRLTVL.

Concerning this clone itself: It is likely a read error, because the conserved phenylalanine at the end of the CDR3 is missing. The limits of the CDR3 on the DNA are not certain, so only TCRdb's listed CDR3 is given. V and J are TRBV7-9 and TRBJ2-2; the DNA was not used to check the table's D call, TRBD2. Germline loops: CDR1 SEHNR, CDR2 FQNEAQ (reference sequence). The CDR3 contains 8 residues when both ends are counted. CDR3 amino acids: CASSPGEL.

The chain couples TRBV5-6 to TRBJ1-2, with 7 nucleotides matching TRBD1. The J segment lost 3 bases and the V segment lost 3 bases, leaving 11 bases of the junction unmatched. The V gene's germline CDR1 is SGHDT and CDR2 YYEEEE. The CDR3 loop spans 16 amino acids. CDR3 residues: CASSSGPGGSDYGYTF. Written as DNA, the CDR3 is TGTGCCAGCAGCTCGGGACCAGGGGGGAGTGACTATGGCTACACCTTC. Using reference TRBV5-6 and TRBJ1-2 for the parts outside the CDR3, the full variable domain is DAGVTQSPTHLIKTRGQQVTLRCSPKSGHDTVSWYQQALGQGPQFIFQYYEEEERQRGNFPDRFSGHQFPNYSSELNVNALLLGDSALYLCASSSGPGGSDYGYTFGSGTRLTVV.

The rearrangement links TRBV5-6 to TRBJ1-3; no reliable D call. In germline, CDR1 is SGHDT, CDR2 YYEEEE. The length of the CDR3 is 14 residues. V was cut by 0 bases and J by 6 bases, with 10 bases left in between. CDR3 DNA sequence: TGTGCCAGCAGCTTGGGGGCCGCAAAAAACACCATATATTTT. Translating gives CASSLGAAKNTIYF. Looking up the rest from reference TRBV5-6 and TRBJ1-3 gives the full variable domain: DAGVTQSPTHLIKTRGQQVTLRCSPKSGHDTVSWYQQALGQGPQFIFQYYEEEERQRGNFPDRFSGHQFPNYSSELNVNALLLGDSALYLCASSLGAAKNTIYFGEGSWLTVV.

This sequence joins TRBV7-6 and TRBJ2-2; TRBD1 matches 9 bases. Germline CDR1 SGHVS, CDR2 FNYEAQ. The CDR3 consists of 14 residues. V dropped 5 bases and J dropped 6; count of bases not matched to a gene: 4. CDR3 sequence: CASSPGTGSGELFF. The CDR3 coding sequence is TGTGCCAGCAGCCCCGGGACAGGGTCCGGGGAGCTGTTTTTT. Looking up the rest from reference TRBV7-6 and TRBJ2-2 gives the full variable domain: GAGVSQSPRYKVTKRGQDVALRCDPISGHVSLYWYRQALGQGPEFLTYFNYEAQQDKSGLPNDRFSAERPEGSISTLTIQRTEQRDSAMYRCASSPGTGSGELFFGEGSRLTVL.

This chain connects TRBV27 to TRBJ2-7; D may be TRBD2 (5 bases). V was cut by 4 bases and J by 6 bases, with 13 bases left in between. The V gene's germline CDR1 is MNHEY and CDR2 SMNVEV (reference sequence). The CDR3 covers 13 residues. Here the CDR3 DNA reads TGTGCCAGCAGTTCCTGGGCCGAGGGCGAGCAGTACTTC. This sequence encodes CASSSWAEGEQYF.

V and J are TRBV7-2 and TRBJ2-7, with 7 bases aligning to TRBD1. Looked up from germline, CDR1 is SGHTA and CDR2 is FQGNSA. The CDR3 extends over 14 amino acids. V lost 1 base to trimming and J lost 2 bases; unmatched junction nucleotides: 2. The CDR3 loop is CASSLEGGPYEQYF. The CDR3 coding sequence is TGTGCCAGCAGCTTAGAAGGGGGCCCCTACGAGCAGTACTTC.

The J gene is TRBJ1-5, the V gene TRBV7-2, with D possibly TRBD1 on 5 matching bases. The CDR3 contains 16 residues. Germline V gene sequence: CDR1 SGHTA, CDR2 FQGNSA. Trimming removed 3 bases from V and 9 bases from J, with 21 bases in between. The CDR3 DNA reads as TGTGCCAGCAGCTTCGATGATTTACAGGCCGGGGGGCCCCAGCATTTT. Translation gives CASSFDDLQAGGPQHF.

The chain recombines TRBV5-6 with TRBJ2-1; unclear D gene. Between the trimmed V and J ends, which lost 1 base and 5 bases, there was a span of 7 bases. The CDR3 is 13 residues long. Germline V gene sequence: CDR1 SGHDT, CDR2 YYEEEE. CDR3 in DNA: TGTGCCAGCAGCTTGTACAACGACAATGAGCAGTTCTTC. It yields the protein CASSLYNDNEQFF. The full variable domain, with the rest looked up from reference TRBV5-6 and TRBJ2-1, is DAGVTQSPTHLIKTRGQQVTLRCSPKSGHDTVSWYQQALGQGPQFIFQYYEEEERQRGNFPDRFSGHQFPNYSSELNVNALLLGDSALYLCASSLYNDNEQFFGPGTRLTVL.

The chain is built from TRBV5-1 and TRBJ1-4; D call uncertain. Between the trimmed V and J ends, which lost 1 base and 0 bases, there was a span of 10 bases. The CDR3 consists of 16 residues. Per the germline V gene, CDR1 is SGHRS and CDR2 is YFSETQ. The CDR3 nucleotides read TGCGCCAGCAGCTTGCTACCGAGTGCAACTAATGAAAAACTGTTTTTT. This translates into CASSLLPSATNEKLFF.

J is TRBJ2-7 and V is TRBV12-5; TRBD2 might be the D (7 bases). CDR3 size: 15 residues. Trimming stripped 7 bases from V and 6 bases from J, with 22 bases between. From germline, CDR1 is LGHNT and CDR2 FRNRAP. CDR3 region: CASARGWEGGSEQYF. CDR3 nucleotides: TGTGCTAGTGCTAGGGGGTGGGAGGGCGGAAGCGAGCAGTACTTC. The whole variable domain, remainder taken from reference TRBV12-5 and TRBJ2-7, is DARVTQTPRHKVTEMGQEVTMRCQPILGHNTVFWYRQTMMQGLELLAYFRNRAPLDDSGMPKDRFSAEMPDATLATLKIQPSEPRDSAVYFCASARGWEGGSEQYFGPGTRLTVT.

The J gene is TRBJ2-3, the V gene TRBV2, with 12 bases fitting TRBD2. The CDR3 runs to 14 residues. Trimming cost V 11 bases and J 4 bases; bases outside gene matches: 7. Per the germline V gene, CDR1 is SNHLY and CDR2 is FYNNEI. CDR3 coding DNA: TGTGCCGTTCGGACTAGCGGGGTTCCAGATACGCAGTATTTT. It specifies CAVRTSGVPDTQYF.

V and J are TRBV5-4 and TRBJ1-6, with 7 bases identical to TRBD1. V was pared by 6 bases and J by 2 bases, with 8 bases of the junction left unmatched. The germline V gene has CDR1 SGHNT and CDR2 YYREEE (reference sequence). The CDR3 loop spans 16 amino acids. The CDR3: CASKDGGTAYNSPLHF. In DNA, the CDR3 is TGTGCCAGCAAGGATGGAGGGACAGCCTATAATTCACCCCTCCACTTT.

The V call is TRBV6-2 or TRBV6-3, the J call TRBJ2-7, with TRBD1 as a possible D gene (5 bases). V lost 4 bases, J lost 2 bases, and 12 bases lay in between. The germline V gene encodes CDR1 MNHEY and CDR2 SVGEGT. The CDR3 totals 14 residues. As DNA, the CDR3 is TGTGCCAGCAGTTTCTCACAGGTGACCTACGAGCAGTACTTC. It is translated as CASSFSQVTYEQYF.

J is TRBJ2-2 and V is TRBV10-1; the match to TRBD2 covers 10 bases. This CDR3 comprises 17 residues. The germline V gene has CDR1 WNHNN and CDR2 SYGVQD (reference sequence). V was clipped by 4 bases and J by 1 base; unmatched bases: 6. The CDR3 DNA reads TGCGCCAGCAGTGGCCGGACTAGCGGACAGAACACCGGGGAGCTGTTTTTT. It is translated as CASSGRTSGQNTGELFF.

The genes are TRBV7-6 and TRBJ1-1, with a possible D match to TRBD1 (6 bases). In germline, CDR1 is SGHVS, CDR2 FNYEAQ. The CDR3 runs to 16 residues. The V end lost 2 bases, the J end lost 1 base, and 14 bases lay between the germline ends. CDR3 sequence reads: CASSLSRRGGNTEAFF. The CDR3 DNA follows: TGTGCCAGCAGCTTATCCAGGAGAGGGGGGAACACTGAAGCTTTCTTT.

The V gene is TRBV5-4, the J gene TRBJ2-5; 10 nucleotides agree with TRBD2. Losses at the gene ends were 2 bases for V and 1 base for J; bases not matched to a gene: 2. This CDR3 has 15 residues. Per germline, CDR1 SGHNT and CDR2 YYREEE (reference sequence). CDR3 sequence reads: CASSFERGGQETQYF. CDR3 in DNA: TGTGCCAGCAGCTTTGAGCGGGGGGGCCAAGAGACCCAGTACTTC.

This chain uses TRBV6-5 with TRBJ2-1, with a possible D match to TRBD1 (5 bases). V was clipped by 6 bases and J by 8 bases, with 20 bases between them. The CDR3 totals 15 residues. Germline-derived CDR1 and CDR2 are MNHEY and SVGAGI. The CDR3 protein is CASSQTARQFDEQFF. For the CDR3, the DNA is TGTGCCAGCAGCCAAACCGCTAGACAGTTCGATGAGCAGTTCTTC.

The chain employs TRBV4-1 and TRBJ2-3, with D tentatively TRBD2 (5 bases). There are 15 residues in the CDR3. V lost 1 base to trimming and J lost 6 bases, with 14 bases between them. The germline CDR1 and CDR2 sequences are MGHRA and YSYEKL. The CDR3 coding sequence is TGCGCCAGCAGCCAAGTAAGGCTAGGAGGCGATACGCAGTATTTT. This encodes CASSQVRLGGDTQYF.

This chain links TRBV19 with TRBJ2-5; 7 positions match TRBD1. The V and J ends lost 6 bases and 5 bases, in that order; junction bases with no gene match: 12. This CDR3 contains 15 residues. Per germline, CDR1 LNHDA and CDR2 SQIVND (reference sequence). CDR3 DNA sequence: TGTGCCAGTAGCCTCCAAACAGGGGCTGGGGAGACCCAGTACTTC. As protein: CASSLQTGAGETQYF.